The 27 T cell receptor beta chains presented below share a single source sample, sequenced in a study of T-cell reconstitution after alpha-beta-depleted transplantation in children. The TCRbeta library incorporated unique molecular identifiers. A single record per CDR3 protein comes from TCRdb applying MiXCR to the PCR reads. The sample lists approximately 110,000 distinct CDR3 sequences; approximately 22% were seen once. The sequencing here drew on PBMCs, mostly from graft donor cells, taken 180 days after TCRalphabeta/CD19-depleted stem cell transplant. These receptors all stem from a male patient aged 2 to 9 who had a stem cell transplant for chronic granulomatous disease, so the T cells may come from the graft donor.

V gene TRBV15 combines with J gene TRBJ2-1; unclear D gene. The V and J ends lost 1 base and 8 bases respectively, with 12 bases between them. The CDR3 loop spans 14 amino acids. Germline-derived CDR1 and CDR2 are LNHNV and YYDKDF (reference sequence). Written as DNA, the CDR3 is TGTGCCACCAGCAGAGTCCCCCCGGTGGATGAGCAGTTCTTC. Its protein is CATSRVPPVDEQFF.

At least ten counts were recorded for this clonotype. V is TRBV5-1 and J is TRBJ2-7; TRBD1 agrees at 7 bases. The length of the CDR3 is 15 residues. The V segment lost 0 bases and the J segment 0 bases; nucleotides outside the gene matches: 3. Germline CDR1 reads SGHRS; CDR2 reads YFSETQ. The CDR3 protein is CASSLVGQRSYEQYF. As DNA, the CDR3 is TGCGCCAGCAGCTTGGTGGGACAGCGCTCCTACGAGCAGTACTTC.

This clonotype was seen ten or more times. The CDR3 loop is CASSSTTPHNEQFF. CDR3 nucleotides: TGCGCCAGCAGCTCAACCACCCCACACAATGAGCAGTTCTTC. V and J are TRBV5-1 and TRBJ2-1; D remains unclear. Trimming shortened V by 3 bases and J by 5 bases, and 12 bases separated the two germline ends. Germline V gene lookup returns CDR1 SGHRS and CDR2 YFSETQ. This CDR3 is built from 14 residues.

The chain couples TRBV5-5 to TRBJ1-2, with D possibly matching TRBD1 (6 bases). Trimming shortened V by 2 bases and J by 3 bases, and 17 bases separated the two germline ends. CDR1 and CDR2 (germline): SGHKS, YYEKEE (reference sequence). The CDR3 consists of 16 residues. The CDR3 reads CASSFRHREIYYGYTF. The CDR3 region has the DNA TGTGCCAGCAGCTTCCGACACAGGGAAATCTACTATGGCTACACCTTC. The complete variable domain, with remaining parts taken from reference TRBV5-5 and TRBJ1-2, reads DAGVTQSPTHLIKTRGQQVTLRCSPISGHKSVSWYQQVLGQGPQFIFQYYEKEERGRGNFPDRFSARQFPNYSSELNVNALLLGDSALYLCASSFRHREIYYGYTFGSGTRLTVV.

This clonotype was observed at least ten times. The genes are TRBV20-1 and TRBJ2-3; D is undetermined. This CDR3 contains 12 residues. Deletions cut 6 bases from V and 3 bases from J, with 10 bases between. The germline V gene has CDR1 DFQATT and CDR2 SNEGSKA (reference sequence). DNA of the CDR3: TGCAGTGCGCCGCAGGTGACAGATACGCAGTATTTT. It is translated as CSAPQVTDTQYF.

This rearrangement joins TRBV6-4 to TRBJ2-3, with 8 nucleotides matching TRBD2. CDR1 and CDR2 from the germline V gene are MRHNA and SNTAGT. J gave up 3 bases and V 3 bases, and 5 bases lay outside the gene matches. This CDR3 region has 15 residues. The DNA of the CDR3 is TGTGCCAGCAGTGAGGAGGTAGCGGGGACAGATACGCAGTATTTT. Translation: CASSEEVAGTDTQYF.

This clonotype was detected many times. The V gene is TRBV12-3 or TRBV12-4, the J gene TRBJ2-5; D may be TRBD2 (6 bases). V was shortened by 7 bases and J by 5 bases, with 20 bases between the two germline ends. The length of the CDR3 is 15 residues. The CDR3 sequence: CASNLGGNARETQYF. The CDR3 DNA is TGTGCCAGCAATCTCGGGGGTAACGCCCGGGAGACCCAGTACTTC.

V and J are TRBV28 and TRBJ1-2; D call uncertain. Germline CDR1 and CDR2: MDHEN and SYDVKM. This CDR3 region has 14 residues. Trimming left V 11 bases short and J 2 bases short, with 18 bases between. CDR3 protein: CACQRLGRNYGYTF. DNA for the CDR3: TGTGCCTGTCAACGACTGGGAAGAAACTATGGCTACACCTTC.

The chain joins TRBV20-1 to TRBJ1-2; D is perhaps TRBD1 (5 bases). V was cut by 7 bases and J by 2 bases, with 17 bases left in between. The CDR3 runs 14 residues. Germline CDR1 is DFQATT and CDR2 is SNEGSKA (reference sequence). The CDR3 loop reads CSGGSDAPNYGYTF. The CDR3 DNA sequence: TGCAGTGGGGGGTCGGACGCTCCCAACTATGGCTACACCTTC.

V gene TRBV30 combines with J gene TRBJ2-5, with 10 nucleotides matching TRBD2. CDR1 and CDR2 (germline): GTSNPN, SVGIG (reference sequence). CDR3 length: 15 residues. V lost 0 bases to trimming and J lost 5 bases; unmatched junction nucleotides: 6. CDR3 DNA sequence: TGTGCCTGGAGTGTGGTTAGCGGGAGGTGGGAGACCCAGTACTTC. Protein sequence: CAWSVVSGRWETQYF.

This clonotype turned up a few times. The chain recombines TRBV7-2 with TRBJ2-1; 9 nucleotides align to TRBD2. The CDR3 is 22 residues long. V gave up 6 bases and J gave up 1 base; unmatched junction bases: 25. Germline CDR1 and CDR2: SGHTA and FQGNSA. CDR3 nucleotide sequence: TGTGCCAGCAGACCCTGGGCCCCACTAGCGGGTCTGGGAGGGGGATCCTACAATGAGCAGTTCTTC. Amino acid sequence: CASRPWAPLAGLGGGSYNEQFF.

This clonotype turned up a few times. The chain joins TRBV10-3 to TRBJ2-7, with 7 bases matching TRBD2. V trimming: 6 bases; J trimming: 0 bases; junction bases outside the gene matches: 8. This CDR3 has 15 residues. Per germline, CDR1 ENHRY and CDR2 SYGVKD. CDR3 region: CAIRIGGGSSYEQYF. CDR3 in DNA: TGTGCCATCAGAATCGGGGGAGGGAGCTCCTACGAGCAGTACTTC.

This clonotype was recorded many times. This rearrangement joins TRBV29-1 to TRBJ2-3; TRBD2 matches 8 bases. CDR1 SQVTM and CDR2 ANQGSEA come from the germline V gene. J was trimmed by 4 bases and V by 4 bases; bases with no gene match: 7. This CDR3 spans 14 amino acids. The CDR3 nucleotides are TGCAGCGTTGCTAGTAGCGGGGTATCAGATACGCAGTATTTT. Its protein product is CSVASSGVSDTQYF.

This clonotype was found many times. The chain uses TRBV2 and TRBJ2-7, with D unresolved. This CDR3 has 14 residues. Germline CDR1 is SNHLY and CDR2 is FYNNEI. The V and J ends lost 2 bases and 3 bases respectively, with 11 bases between them. As DNA, the CDR3 is TGTGCCAGCAGTGAAAACAGTAGGAACTACGAGCAGTACTTC. Protein: CASSENSRNYEQYF.

V is TRBV5-1 and J is TRBJ2-1; weak D call: TRBD2 (6 bases). The CDR3 has 12 amino acids. Trimming cost V 2 bases and J 9 bases, with 9 bases left between them. The V gene's germline CDR1 is SGHRS and CDR2 YFSETQ. CDR3 nucleotides: TGCGCCAGCAGCTTTACTAGCACTGAGCAGTTCTTC. Protein sequence: CASSFTSTEQFF.

Comment on this clonotype: This may be a read error: a much more frequent sequence differs by one nucleotide. The CDR3 loop reads CSADMGQGWTGELFF. Here the CDR3 DNA reads TGCAGTGCAGACATGGGACAGGGGTGGACCGGGGAGCTGTTTTTT. The chain joins TRBV20-1 to TRBJ2-2, with 10 bases fitting TRBD1. J lost 5 bases, V lost 6 bases, and 9 bases had no gene match. Germline V gives CDR1 DFQATT, CDR2 SNEGSKA (reference sequence). This CDR3 contains 15 residues.

In this sample, this clonotype turned up many times. This sequence joins TRBV4-1 and TRBJ2-2, with D perhaps TRBD2 (5 bases). The ends were cut back, 1 base at V and 0 bases at J, with 9 bases in the middle. There are 16 residues in the CDR3. Per germline, CDR1 MGHRA and CDR2 YSYEKL. CDR3 coding DNA: TGCGCCAGCAGCCAAGTGCTAGCAGCGAACACCGGGGAGCTGTTTTTT. Amino acids: CASSQVLAANTGELFF.

This clonotype was detected ten times or more. This chain uses TRBV20-1 with TRBJ2-1; D remains unclear. This CDR3 has 10 amino acids. CDR1 is DFQATT, CDR2 SNEGSKA, per germline (reference sequence). V gave up 6 bases and J gave up 5 bases, with 5 bases separating them. CDR3: CSANNNEQFF. The DNA for the CDR3 is TGCAGTGCCAACAACAATGAGCAGTTCTTC.

The rearrangement uses TRBV28 and TRBJ2-2, with D tentatively TRBD1 or TRBD2 (5 bases each). Germline loops: CDR1 MDHEN, CDR2 SYDVKM. V shed 3 bases and J shed 7 bases, with 15 bases lying between them. This CDR3 has 15 amino acids. The CDR3: CASSLPGALGGELFF. Written as DNA, the CDR3 is TGTGCCAGCAGTTTGCCCGGGGCGTTAGGCGGGGAGCTGTTTTTT.

The sample holds many counts of this clonotype. The V call is TRBV20-1, the J call TRBJ2-1; D is undetermined. The germline V gene has CDR1 DFQATT and CDR2 SNEGSKA (reference sequence). The CDR3 runs 14 residues. The V gene lost 0 bases and the J gene lost 0 bases, with 6 bases spanning the gap. CDR3 in DNA: TGCAGTGCTAGAGAGAGGAGCTCCTACAATGAGCAGTTCTTC. Its protein product is CSARERSSYNEQFF.

This clonotype was observed once. The chain couples TRBV12-3 or TRBV12-4 to TRBJ2-4; 7 nucleotides match TRBD1. This CDR3 has 14 residues. V was clipped by 6 bases and J by 9 bases; unmatched bases: 11. The CDR3 spells CASRMGQSMSIQYF. CDR3 coding DNA: TGTGCCAGCAGAATGGGACAGTCTATGAGCATTCAGTACTTC.

V and J are TRBV7-2 and TRBJ2-1; tentatively, D is TRBD1 (5 bases). Germline lookup yields CDR1 SGHTA and CDR2 FQGNSA. There are 14 residues in the CDR3. The ends were cut back, 2 bases at V and 6 bases at J, with 11 bases in the middle. This chain's CDR3 is CASSLRTIINEQFF. DNA for the CDR3: TGTGCCAGCAGCTTACGGACAATTATCAATGAGCAGTTCTTC.

This clonotype was seen only a few times. The gene calls are TRBV12-3 or TRBV12-4 and TRBJ1-5; D call uncertain. The V and J ends lost 6 bases and 3 bases respectively, with 12 bases between them. The CDR3 has 14 amino acids. The CDR3 bases are TGTGCCAGCAGCCACCCATTGGACAATCAGCCCCAGCATTTT. It codes for CASSHPLDNQPQHF.

The chain recombines TRBV12-3 or TRBV12-4 with TRBJ2-7, with D possibly TRBD2 on 5 matching bases. CDR3 length equals 11 residues. Trimming left V 3 bases short and J 6 bases short, with 6 bases between. CDR3 protein: CASSFRGEQYF. The CDR3 coding sequence is TGTGCCAGCAGTTTTCGGGGCGAGCAGTACTTC.

This clonotype was picked up many times. The rearrangement uses TRBV29-1 and TRBJ2-7; D remains ambiguous. The CDR3 covers 11 residues. V was clipped by 5 bases and J by 5 bases, with 10 bases between them. Germline CDR1 is SQVTM and CDR2 is ANQGSEA. The CDR3 coding sequence is TGCAGCGTTAGGGTTTTGGACGAGCAGTACTTC. Translation: CSVRVLDEQYF.

The J gene is TRBJ2-5, the V gene TRBV7-2; D gene uncertain. Germline CDR1 and CDR2: SGHTA and FQGNSA. The V gene lost 2 bases and the J gene lost 0 bases, with 4 bases spanning the gap. This CDR3 comprises 13 residues. The CDR3 region has the DNA TGTGCCAGCAGCTTAACGTACCAAGAGACCCAGTACTTC. Translated, it gives CASSLTYQETQYF.

The chain joins TRBV7-2 to TRBJ2-3, with D possibly TRBD2 on 6 matching bases. Trimming removed 6 bases at V and 0 bases at J, with 10 bases between. Germline V gene lookup returns CDR1 SGHTA and CDR2 FQGNSA. The CDR3 covers 14 residues. The CDR3 region has the DNA TGTGCCAGCAGGTACAGCGGGAGCACAGATACGCAGTATTTT. Translation: CASRYSGSTDTQYF.